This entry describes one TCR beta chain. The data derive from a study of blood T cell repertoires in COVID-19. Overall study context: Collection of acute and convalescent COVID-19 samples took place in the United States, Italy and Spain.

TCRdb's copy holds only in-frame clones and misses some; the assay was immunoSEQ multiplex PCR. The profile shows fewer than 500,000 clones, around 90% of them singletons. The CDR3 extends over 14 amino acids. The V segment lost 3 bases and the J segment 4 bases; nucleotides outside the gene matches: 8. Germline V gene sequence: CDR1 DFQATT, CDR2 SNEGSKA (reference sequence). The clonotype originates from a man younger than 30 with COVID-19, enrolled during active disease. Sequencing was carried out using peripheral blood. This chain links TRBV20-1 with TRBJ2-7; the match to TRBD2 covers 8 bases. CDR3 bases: TGCAGTGCTAGTATCCGGGAGGGATCGTACGAGCAGTACTTC. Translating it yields CSASIREGSYEQYF.